A single TCR beta chain is shown here with its context. Participant ages covered roughly 18 to 89 years across 24 US areas. Original analysis: Reference gene primers were amplified, and this amplification served to estimate nucleated cell counts. Repertoires were generated with immunoSEQ multiplex PCR, while TCRdb's copy carries only in-frame clones and drops some. Clone size and the V and J calls come from that table; the DNA yielded D and trimming. The sample lists approximately 170,000 clones, roughly 90% occurring once. The data originate from a study of blood T cell repertoires in COVID-19. The overall study: Sample material is recorded as cDNA or gDNA derived from T cells, B-cell-depleted T cells, or PBMCs.

The V end was cut by 6 bases, the J end by 3 bases, with 8 bases between. The germline V gene has CDR1 SGHDN and CDR2 FVKESK. This CDR3 is built from 13 residues. This sequence originates from a woman under 30 who had recovered from COVID-19. The chain has TRBV14 and TRBJ2-2; D may be TRBD1 (6 bases). The source material was PBMCs or T cells enriched from blood (not recorded which). CDR3 sequence: CASRTGHTGELFF. The CDR3 DNA reads TGTGCCAGCAGAACAGGGCACACCGGGGAGCTGTTTTTT.